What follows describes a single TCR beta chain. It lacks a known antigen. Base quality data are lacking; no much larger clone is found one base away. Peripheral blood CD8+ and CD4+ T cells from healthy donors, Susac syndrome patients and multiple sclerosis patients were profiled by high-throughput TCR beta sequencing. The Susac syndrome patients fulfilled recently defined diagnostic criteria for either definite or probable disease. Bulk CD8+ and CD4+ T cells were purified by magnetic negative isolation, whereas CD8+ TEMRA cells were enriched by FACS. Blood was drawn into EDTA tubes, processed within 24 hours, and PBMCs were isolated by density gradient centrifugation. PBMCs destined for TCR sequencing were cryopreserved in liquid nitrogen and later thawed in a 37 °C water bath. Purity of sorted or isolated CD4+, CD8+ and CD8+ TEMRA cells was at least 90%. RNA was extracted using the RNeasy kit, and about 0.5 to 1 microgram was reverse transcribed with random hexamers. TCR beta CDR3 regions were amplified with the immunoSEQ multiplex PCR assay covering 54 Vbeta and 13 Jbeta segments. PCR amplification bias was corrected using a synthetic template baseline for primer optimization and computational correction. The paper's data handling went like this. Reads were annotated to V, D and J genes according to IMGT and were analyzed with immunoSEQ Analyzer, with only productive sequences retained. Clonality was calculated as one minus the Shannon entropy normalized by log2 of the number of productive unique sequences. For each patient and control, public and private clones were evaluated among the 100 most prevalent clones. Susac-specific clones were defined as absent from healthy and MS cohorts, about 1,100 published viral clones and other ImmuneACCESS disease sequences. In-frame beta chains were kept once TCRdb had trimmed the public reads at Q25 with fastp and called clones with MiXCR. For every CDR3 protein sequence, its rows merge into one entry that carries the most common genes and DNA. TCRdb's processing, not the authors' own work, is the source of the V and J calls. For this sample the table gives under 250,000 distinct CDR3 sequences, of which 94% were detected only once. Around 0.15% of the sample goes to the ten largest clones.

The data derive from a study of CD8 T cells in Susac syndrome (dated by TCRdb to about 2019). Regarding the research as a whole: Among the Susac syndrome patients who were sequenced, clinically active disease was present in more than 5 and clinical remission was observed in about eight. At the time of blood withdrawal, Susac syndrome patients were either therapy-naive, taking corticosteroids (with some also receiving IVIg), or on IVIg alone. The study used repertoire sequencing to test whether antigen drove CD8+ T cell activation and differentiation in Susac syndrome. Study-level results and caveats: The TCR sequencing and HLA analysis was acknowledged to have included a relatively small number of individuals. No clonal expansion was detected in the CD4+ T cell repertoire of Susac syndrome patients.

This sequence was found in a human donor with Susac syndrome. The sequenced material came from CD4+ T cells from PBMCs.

Read as DNA, the sequence is TGTGCCAGCAGTTACGCCCTGGGTTTCTACGAGCAGTACTTC. Its coded protein is CASSYALGFYEQYF. This sequence uses TRBV6-6 and TRBJ2-7; the D segment cannot be called with confidence. The germline V gene (reference sequence) supplies CDR1 MNHNY and CDR2 SVGAGI. The CDR3, cysteine through phenylalanine, is 14 amino acids long. The CDR3 DNA has 42 bases and is translated from base 1. V gives up 2 bases and J gives up 3 bases, and the segment between their germline ends measures 11 bases.